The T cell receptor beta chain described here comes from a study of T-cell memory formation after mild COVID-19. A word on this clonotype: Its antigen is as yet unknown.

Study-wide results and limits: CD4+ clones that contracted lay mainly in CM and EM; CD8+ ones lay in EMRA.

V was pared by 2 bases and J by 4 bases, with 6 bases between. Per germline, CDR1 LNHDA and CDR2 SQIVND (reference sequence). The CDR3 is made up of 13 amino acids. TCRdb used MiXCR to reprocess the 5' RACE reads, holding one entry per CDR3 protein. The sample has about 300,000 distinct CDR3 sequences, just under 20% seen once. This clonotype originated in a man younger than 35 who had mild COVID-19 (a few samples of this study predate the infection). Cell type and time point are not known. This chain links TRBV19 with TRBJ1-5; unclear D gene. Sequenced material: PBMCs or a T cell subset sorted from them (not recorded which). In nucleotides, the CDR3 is TGTGCCAGTAGTATACCTTTAAATCAGCCCCAGCATTTT. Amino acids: CASSIPLNQPQHF.